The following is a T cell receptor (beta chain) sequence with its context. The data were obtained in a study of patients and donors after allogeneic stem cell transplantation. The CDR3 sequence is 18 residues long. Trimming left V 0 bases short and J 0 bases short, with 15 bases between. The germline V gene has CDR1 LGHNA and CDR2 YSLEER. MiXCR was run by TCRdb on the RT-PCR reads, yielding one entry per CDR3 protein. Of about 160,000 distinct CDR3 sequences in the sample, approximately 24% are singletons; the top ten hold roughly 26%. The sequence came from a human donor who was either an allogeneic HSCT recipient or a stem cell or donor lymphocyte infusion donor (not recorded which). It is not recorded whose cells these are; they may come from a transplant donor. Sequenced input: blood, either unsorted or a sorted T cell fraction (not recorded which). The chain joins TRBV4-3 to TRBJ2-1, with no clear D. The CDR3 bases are TGCGCCAGCAGCCAAGATCCTGACCTCCCCAGCTCCTACAATGAGCAGTTCTTC. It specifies CASSQDPDLPSSYNEQFF.